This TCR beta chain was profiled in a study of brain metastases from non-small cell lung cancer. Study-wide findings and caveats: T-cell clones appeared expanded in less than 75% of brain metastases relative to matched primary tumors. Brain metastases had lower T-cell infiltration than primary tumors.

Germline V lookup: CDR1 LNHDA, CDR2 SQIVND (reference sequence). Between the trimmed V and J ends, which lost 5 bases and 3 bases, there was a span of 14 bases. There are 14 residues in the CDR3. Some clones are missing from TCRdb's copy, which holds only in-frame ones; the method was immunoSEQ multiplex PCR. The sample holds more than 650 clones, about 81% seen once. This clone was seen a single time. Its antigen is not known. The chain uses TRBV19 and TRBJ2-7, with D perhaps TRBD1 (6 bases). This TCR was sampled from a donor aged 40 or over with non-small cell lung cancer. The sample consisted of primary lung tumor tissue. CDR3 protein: CASSPTGHIYEQYF. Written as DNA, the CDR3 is TGTGCCAGTAGTCCCACGGGACATATCTACGAGCAGTACTTC.